This T cell receptor beta chain emerged from a study of blood T cell repertoires in COVID-19. About the study: There were acute and convalescent COVID-19 samples, and they came from the United States, Italy and Spain.

Generated by immunoSEQ multiplex PCR, the TCRdb table keeps only in-frame clones and is missing some. The sample holds some 45,000 clones, 80% to 95% seen once. There are 14 residues in the CDR3. J was trimmed by 2 bases and V by 8 bases; bases with no gene match: 1. Germline loops: CDR1 MDHEN, CDR2 SYDVKM. The table lists this clone with a count of one. The chain is built from TRBV28 and TRBJ2-3, with 13 positions matching TRBD2. Sample: peripheral blood. The clonotype comes from a man in his sixties with COVID-19, enrolled during active disease. CDR3 in DNA: TGTGCCAGCGGACTAGCGGGAGCCACAGATACGCAGTATTTT. As protein: CASGLAGATDTQYF.